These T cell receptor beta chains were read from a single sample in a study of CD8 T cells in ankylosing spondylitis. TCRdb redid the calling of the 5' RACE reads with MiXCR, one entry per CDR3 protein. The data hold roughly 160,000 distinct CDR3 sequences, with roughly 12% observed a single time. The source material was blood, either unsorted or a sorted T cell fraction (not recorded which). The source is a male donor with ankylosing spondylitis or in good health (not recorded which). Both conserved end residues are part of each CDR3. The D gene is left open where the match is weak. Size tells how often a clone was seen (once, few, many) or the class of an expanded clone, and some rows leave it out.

CDR3: CASSDPTSGRSEQYF; DNA: TGCGCCAGCAGTGATCCGACTAGCGGGAGATCCGAGCAGTACTTC; D: TRBD2; V: TRBV10-2; size: many; J: TRBJ2-7
CDR3: CASSDFRGRETQYF; DNA: TGTGCCAGCAGTGATTTCCGGGGCAGGGAGACCCAGTACTTC; D: -; V: TRBV2; size: few; J: TRBJ2-5
CDR3: CASSLAQGETLHAQYF; DNA: TGTGCCAGCAGCTTGGCACAGGGGGAGACGCTTCATGCGCAGTATTTT; D: TRBD1; V: TRBV5-6; size: -; J: TRBJ2-3
CDR3: CASSSSANTGELFF; DNA: TGTGCCAGCAGCTCCTCAGCGAACACCGGGGAGCTGTTTTTT; D: -; V: TRBV7-8; size: few; J: TRBJ2-2
CDR3: CSVQVGAYNEQFF; DNA: TGCAGCGTTCAGGTAGGGGCGTACAATGAGCAGTTCTTC; D: -; V: TRBV29-1; size: -; J: TRBJ2-1
CDR3: CATSRTGVWAEAFF; DNA: TGTGCCACCAGCAGAACGGGGGTATGGGCTGAAGCTTTCTTT; D: -; V: TRBV15; size: many; J: TRBJ1-1
CDR3: CASSWTGRAGAEAFF; DNA: TGTGCCAGCAGCTGGACAGGGAGAGCGGGCGCTGAAGCTTTCTTT; D: TRBD1; V: TRBV5-8; size: -; J: TRBJ1-1
CDR3: CASSFKGATEAFF; DNA: TGTGCCAGCAGCTTTAAGGGGGCGACTGAAGCTTTCTTT; D: TRBD1; V: TRBV5-6; size: many; J: TRBJ1-1
CDR3: CAWSEGRIPDYGYTF; DNA: TGTGCCTGGAGTGAAGGACGGATCCCCGACTATGGCTACACCTTC; D: -; V: TRBV30; size: -; J: TRBJ1-2
CDR3: CASSEVARLNGELFF; DNA: TGTGCCAGCAGTGAAGTGGCCCGACTAAACGGGGAGCTGTTTTTT; D: -; V: TRBV6-1; size: -; J: TRBJ2-2
CDR3: CASSQSGQGVYGYTF; DNA: TGCGCCAGCAGCCAAAGCGGACAGGGAGTTTACGGCTACACCTTC; D: TRBD1; V: TRBV4-3; size: few; J: TRBJ1-2
CDR3: CASSGTSGTSYEQYF; DNA: TGTGCCAGCAGCGGGACTAGCGGTACCTCCTACGAGCAGTACTTC; D: TRBD2; V: TRBV5-5; size: many; J: TRBJ2-7
CDR3: CASSLAFTAYNEQFF; DNA: TGTGCCAGCAGTTTAGCCTTTACAGCCTACAATGAGCAGTTCTTC; D: -; V: TRBV12-3/TRBV12-4; size: -; J: TRBJ2-1
CDR3: CSASEGNTEAFF; DNA: TGCAGTGCTAGCGAGGGGAACACTGAAGCTTTCTTT; D: -; V: TRBV20-1; size: once; J: TRBJ1-1
CDR3: CASSYSGDNSPLHF; DNA: TGTGCCAGCAGTTACTCAGGGGATAATTCACCCCTCCACTTT; D: -; V: TRBV6-5; size: few; J: TRBJ1-6
CDR3: CASSYGTRTYEQYF; DNA: TGTGCCAGCAGTTACGGGACTCGGACCTACGAGCAGTACTTC; D: -; V: TRBV6-5; size: many; J: TRBJ2-7
CDR3: CASSVASEYNEQFF; DNA: TGTGCCAGCAGCGTTGCTAGCGAGTACAATGAGCAGTTCTTC; D: -; V: TRBV9; size: many; J: TRBJ2-1
CDR3: CASSGEQIRFTGELFF; DNA: TGTGCCAGCAGCGGGGAACAGATCCGATTTACCGGGGAGCTGTTTTTT; D: -; V: TRBV7-2; size: few; J: TRBJ2-2
CDR3: CARSLIGGGQETQYF; DNA: TGTGCCCGCAGCTTGATAGGCGGGGGCCAAGAGACCCAGTACTTC; D: TRBD2; V: TRBV5-6; size: -; J: TRBJ2-5
CDR3: CASSRVAGEGTDTQYF; DNA: TGTGCCAGCAGCCGAGTAGCGGGAGAGGGCACAGATACGCAGTATTTT; D: TRBD2; V: TRBV11-1; size: -; J: TRBJ2-3
CDR3: CASSLLFAGGHYNEQFF; DNA: TGTGCCAGCAGTTTATTGTTCGCGGGAGGGCACTACAATGAGCAGTTCTTC; D: TRBD2; V: TRBV27; size: many; J: TRBJ2-1
CDR3: CASSDQGVGNEKLFF; DNA: TGTGCCAGCAGTGACCAGGGGGTGGGGAATGAAAAACTGTTTTTT; D: TRBD1; V: TRBV12-3/TRBV12-4; size: many; J: TRBJ1-4
CDR3: CASSLGVGGNRYEQYF; DNA: TGTGCCAGCAGCTTAGGAGTGGGCGGGAATCGCTACGAGCAGTACTTC; D: -; V: TRBV13; size: -; J: TRBJ2-7
CDR3: CASSQRVVTDTQYF; DNA: TGTGCCAGCAGCCAAAGGGTGGTTACAGATACGCAGTATTTT; D: -; V: TRBV14; size: many; J: TRBJ2-3
CDR3: CSRRDPRYEQYF; DNA: TGCAGCAGAAGGGATCCCCGCTACGAGCAGTACTTC; D: -; V: TRBV29-1; size: many; J: TRBJ2-7
CDR3: CASSRRGPTDTQYF; DNA: TGTGCCAGCAGCCGTCGGGGGCCCACAGATACGCAGTATTTT; D: -; V: TRBV3-1; size: many; J: TRBJ2-3
CDR3: CASSLGRGTDTQYF; DNA: TGCGCCAGCAGTTTAGGGAGGGGGACAGATACGCAGTATTTT; D: -; V: TRBV5-1; size: many; J: TRBJ2-3
CDR3: CASSYSSGPPDYTF; DNA: TGTGCCAGCAGTTACTCATCGGGTCCCCCCGACTACACCTTC; D: -; V: TRBV6-5; size: many; J: TRBJ1-2
CDR3: CASTQRGAGSYNEQFF; DNA: TGTGCCAGCACCCAACGGGGGGCCGGGTCCTACAATGAGCAGTTCTTC; D: -; V: TRBV11-3; size: few; J: TRBJ2-1